This T cell receptor beta chain derives from a study of memory CD4+ T cells and cytomegalovirus serostatus. Single viable CD3+CD4+CD8-CD45RO+ cells were sorted as the memory CD4+ T cells. This clone was recorded once. Data came from immunoSEQ multiplex PCR; TCRdb stores just in-frame clones and leaves some out. Among approximately 46,000 clones, around four fifths were seen once, and the ten largest hold 0.61%. Sequenced: memory CD4+ T cells from blood. This clonotype originated in an adult in good health and CMV-seronegative.

The CDR3 region has the DNA TGTGCCAGCAGCCATATCTTCCTGGGCCCTAATGAAAAACTGTTTTTT. This sequence encodes CASSHIFLGPNEKLFF. The rearrangement links TRBV7-2 to TRBJ1-4; the D is unclear. This CDR3 is 16 amino acids long. V was cut by 5 bases and J by 3 bases, with 16 bases left in between. Germline V gene data show CDR1 as SGHTA and CDR2 as FQGNSA.